This T cell receptor beta chain emerged from a study of cytomegalovirus exposure and HLA in healthy donors. Study in general: An early release of data contained tens of millions of unique TCRs, which came from HLA-typed donors.

Findings and caveats of the study: Diagnosis of cytomegalovirus status made by the classifier reportedly showed high specificity and sensitivity.

Primers for the PCR totalled 60 Vbeta and 13 Jbeta. Some clones are missing from TCRdb's copy, which holds only in-frame ones; the method was immunoSEQ multiplex PCR. Altogether 95,000 to 110,000 clones are present, 78% being singletons, with the ten largest covering around 1.5%. CDR3 length: 15 residues. Germline CDR1 and CDR2: MDHEN and SYDVKM. V shed 2 bases and J 6 bases; nucleotides not matched to a gene: 7. Notes on this clone: Its antigen is currently unknown.

The clonotype comes from a woman in her 40s in good health and CMV-seronegative. The chain has TRBV28 and TRBJ2-3; 8 positions match TRBD2. Sequenced sample: PBMCs. CDR3 loop: CASSLGAGGADTQYF. CDR3 bases: TGTGCCAGCAGTTTAGGGGCGGGGGGCGCGGATACGCAGTATTTT.